What follows describes a single T cell receptor (beta chain). Its antigen is still unknown. Base qualities were left out, and no much larger clone turns up one base away. Per the publication, the time point label means: patch test 1, 2 weeks after DPC sensitization. The sample's treatment or condition label, in plain terms: therapeutic diphenylcyclopropenone sensitization with weekly scalp DPC. At every patch-test visit, the blood draw took place before the patch test was put on. To be eligible, patients had to be aged 18 to 70, diagnosed with alopecia and judged suitable for DPC therapy, while pregnant patients were excluded. Total RNA was isolated from unfractionated whole blood collected in Tempus Blood RNA tubes. The data were taken from a study of human T cells and chemical hapten exposure (TCRdb year 2021). Describing the broader study: For sensitization, 2% DPC in acetone was applied to a roughly 2 cm by roughly 2 cm area of upper inner arm skin. Throughout the roughly 25-week study period, patients were also given weekly therapeutic DPC doses on the scalp. Patch testing on the upper back used Finn chambers containing 0.01% DPC, with scoring done after 6 days according to International Contact Dermatitis Research Group standards. The mostly female patient cohort included alopecia areata with under or over 50% scalp involvement, alopecia totalis and alopecia universalis. Libraries were combined into a pool for sequencing, and differences in TCR yield between samples came mainly from small differences in library volumes within the pool. The study tracked peripheral blood TCR repertoire changes in vivo during primary and secondary sensitization to the hapten diphenylcyclopropenone (DPC) in alopecia patients. Blood was sampled from patients pre-sensitization (week 0) and at 2, 6 and about 24 weeks after DPC sensitization. For TCR sequencing, blood came from over 25 alopecia patients at anywhere from one to four time points (pre-sensitization, 2, 6 and 24 weeks). What the study reported, not specific to this receptor: Because all patients had alopecia, a presumed autoimmune disease, the immune response of the patients might differ from that of healthy individuals. No change with DPC sensitization was found in the number of TCRs above 1 in 1000 frequency, and no evidence of global repertoire structure alterations was found. A positive correlation was found between the number of PT1 expanded TCRs and patch test score, with significance reached at thresholds 8, 16 and 32 but not 4. After repeated subsampling, the strength of the expansion versus patch-test correlation and the threshold at which it became significant changed. Significantly more large CDR3 similarity clusters were formed by expanded TCRs than by pre-sensitization or healthy control sets, consistent with antigen-driven responses.

Relative to germline, V is missing 5 bases and J is missing 1 base, with 5 bases of the junction outside any gene match. Its CDR3 holds 15 amino acids, cysteine through phenylalanine. Only CDR3 DNA remains: 45 bases, in frame from the first base. Preparation of the library involved RACE. The data were produced on a NextSeq 500. During library preparation, unique molecular identifiers were attached to individual cDNA molecules so that TCRs could be counted in a quantitative, reproducible way. Each blood RNA sample was used to sequence both TCR alpha and TCR beta chains. In the authors' own workflow: Samples had a median of roughly 99,000 TCRs, with a range from roughly 20,000 to 690,600. V, J and CDR3 annotation of the TCR reads was performed with the Decombinator software suite. Every sample was subsampled to the same number of TCRs (28,000) for the PS versus PT1 abundance plots. Expanded TCRs were defined as absent before sensitization and observed at least eight times at the 2-week time point. The public reads were reprocessed in TCRdb via fastp at Q25 and MiXCR, keeping in-frame beta chains. Entries that share a CDR3 protein sequence are merged under the most common genes and DNA. Here the V and J calls rest on TCRdb's processing, not on the authors' analysis. The sample data list roughly 360,000 distinct CDR3 sequences, and about 4.4% of these were observed just once. Of the sample, 2% to 2.5% is held by the ten largest clones.

The source is a woman aged 45-60 years with alopecia areata. Some clones in this sample may be carry-over from other donors' samples. The specimen comprised whole blood, sampled in connection with sensitization to the hapten diphenylcyclopropenone (DPC). The chain is made from TRBV12-3 or TRBV12-4 and TRBJ2-3, with 8 central nucleotides matching TRBD2. The bases read TGTGCCAGCAGTGCCGGTAGCGGGGGCACAGATACGCAGTATTTT. Its translation reads: CASSAGSGGTDTQYF.